This entry describes one T cell receptor beta chain. The antigen remains undetermined. These data originate in a study of cytomegalovirus exposure and HLA in healthy donors. Study-wide points: It was 164 TCR beta chains that were listed as cytomegalovirus-associated. Analysis performed later found about 18,000 TCR beta sequences associated with HLA alleles at 0.05 false discovery rate.

The PCR used 60 Vbeta and 13 Jbeta primers. Measured with immunoSEQ multiplex PCR; TCRdb has only the in-frame clones, and not every one. The sample contains over 130,000 clones, about three quarters of which appear only once. The V and J ends lost 4 bases and 8 bases, in that order; junction bases with no gene match: 9. CDR3 length: 14 amino acids. The germline CDR1 and CDR2 sequences are SGHRS and YFSETQ. The sequenced sample was PBMCs. The sequence was collected from a man aged 35 to 55 in good health and CMV-seronegative. This chain links TRBV5-1 with TRBJ1-2, with 9 nucleotides matching TRBD1. In DNA, the CDR3 is TGCGCCAGCAGCCCGGACAGGGGACAGGGAGGCTACACCTTC. Protein product: CASSPDRGQGGYTF.